The 21 T cell receptor beta chains below were found in one sample sequenced in a study of cytomegalovirus exposure and HLA in healthy donors. PCR involved 60 Vbeta and 13 Jbeta primers. TCRdb's copy holds only in-frame clones and misses some; the assay was immunoSEQ multiplex PCR. The sample has about 98,000 clones; approximately 87% are singletons. Sequenced sample: PBMCs. The receptors shown here come from a man aged 40-50 years in good health and CMV-seronegative.

V usage is TRBV6-6 and J usage is TRBJ2-5, with TRBD1 as a possible D gene (5 bases). The CDR3 runs to 14 residues. Germline values: CDR1 MNHNY, CDR2 SVGAGI (reference sequence). Trimming removed 2 bases from V and 2 bases from J, with 9 bases in between. The CDR3, as DNA: TGTGCCAGCAGTTACCGAGACAGACAAGAGACCCAGTACTTC. Translating gives CASSYRDRQETQYF.

The rearrangement uses TRBV5-6 and TRBJ1-2; the match to TRBD1 covers 9 bases. With 2 bases clipped from V and 8 bases from J, the junction kept 10 bases outside the gene matches. There are 15 residues in the CDR3. From germline, CDR1 is SGHDT and CDR2 YYEEEE. CDR3 residues: CASSLTLQGAHGYTF. The CDR3, as DNA: TGTGCCAGCAGCTTAACACTACAGGGGGCTCACGGCTACACCTTC.

The chain combines TRBV7-3 with TRBJ2-7; 8 positions match TRBD2. Germline lookup yields CDR1 SGHTA and CDR2 FQGTGA. The CDR3 totals 14 residues. The J segment lost 5 bases and the V segment lost 2 bases, leaving 5 bases of the junction unmatched. The CDR3 region is CASSLSGGLDEQYF. In DNA form, the CDR3 reads TGTGCCAGCAGCTTATCGGGGGGGCTGGACGAGCAGTACTTC.

V and J are TRBV10-3 and TRBJ2-1; 11 bases align to TRBD2. J gave up 3 bases and V 2 bases, and 6 bases lay outside the gene matches. Per the germline V gene, CDR1 is ENHRY and CDR2 is SYGVKD. The CDR3 loop spans 17 amino acids. CDR3 protein: CAISETPGLADYNEQFF. CDR3 in DNA: TGTGCCATCAGTGAGACACCGGGACTAGCGGACTACAATGAGCAGTTCTTC.

The V call is TRBV11-2, the J call TRBJ2-3; the D is unclear. The germline V gene encodes CDR1 SGHAT and CDR2 FQNNGV. This CDR3 is built from 12 residues. Trimming shortened V by 4 bases and J by 0 bases, and 2 bases separated the two germline ends. The CDR3 reads CASSSSTDTQYF. In DNA, the CDR3 is TGTGCCAGCAGCTCTAGCACAGATACGCAGTATTTT. Combining the CDR3 with reference TRBV11-2 and TRBJ2-3 gives the whole variable domain EAGVAQSPRYKIIEKRQSVAFWCNPISGHATLYWYQQILGQGPKLLIQFQNNGVVDDSQLPKDRFSAERLKGVDSTLKIQPAKLEDSAVYLCASSSSTDTQYFGPGTRLTVL.

The chain couples TRBV25-1 to TRBJ1-1, with D unresolved. The CDR3 contains 16 residues. Germline V lookup: CDR1 MGHDK, CDR2 SYGVNS. With 2 bases removed from V and 0 bases from J, the gap between germline ends came to 13 bases. CDR3 residues: CASSEGLGELNTEAFF. The CDR3 DNA reads TGTGCCAGCAGTGAAGGGCTCGGGGAGTTGAACACTGAAGCTTTCTTT.

This rearrangement joins TRBV27 to TRBJ1-5; D not certain. Between the trimmed V and J ends, which lost 3 bases and 2 bases, there was a span of 11 bases. Germline V gene data show CDR1 as MNHEY and CDR2 as SMNVEV (reference sequence). The length of the CDR3 is 15 residues. The CDR3 loop is CASSLMGRGNQPQHF. The CDR3 nucleotides are TGTGCCAGCAGTTTGATGGGGAGGGGCAATCAGCCCCAGCATTTT.

The genes are TRBV6-6 and TRBJ1-3; D not certain. V lost 8 bases and J 1 base, leaving 18 bases between the germline ends. Germline V CDR1 and CDR2: MNHNY, SVGAGI (reference sequence). The length of the CDR3 is 16 residues. The CDR3 sequence: CASSRARGKSGNTIYF. The CDR3, as DNA: TGTGCCAGCTCCCGCGCACGGGGAAAATCTGGAAACACCATATATTTT.

J is TRBJ1-1 and V is TRBV6-1, with D hard to call. Germline CDR1 MNHNS, CDR2 SASEGT. This CDR3 has 13 residues. Trimming pared 4 bases from V and 1 base from J, leaving 7 bases between. CDR3: CASSVWQNTEAFF. CDR3 nucleotides: TGTGCCAGCAGTGTCTGGCAGAACACTGAAGCTTTCTTT.

The CDR3 here is CASSESGEPYGYTF. CDR3 nucleotides: TGTGCCAGCAGTGAAAGTGGGGAGCCCTATGGCTACACCTTC. V is TRBV6-1 and J is TRBJ1-2; the D is unclear. V was trimmed by 2 bases and J by 4 bases, leaving 11 bases between them. Germline V gives CDR1 MNHNS, CDR2 SASEGT. This CDR3 region has 14 residues.

The chain combines TRBV6-6 with TRBJ2-5; D may be TRBD1 (6 bases). Germline lookup yields CDR1 MNHNY and CDR2 SVGAGI (reference sequence). The V and J ends lost 7 bases and 12 bases respectively, with 18 bases between them. CDR3 length equals 12 residues. CDR3 residues: CASTIGPDRKYF. CDR3 nucleotides: TGTGCCAGCACCATCGGTCCCGACAGGAAGTACTTC.

V usage is TRBV12-5 and J usage is TRBJ2-5, with 9 positions matching TRBD2. The CDR3 runs 15 residues. The V gene's germline CDR1 is LGHNT and CDR2 FRNRAP. J was trimmed by 5 bases and V by 2 bases; bases with no gene match: 6. CDR3: CASGLTRRGGETQYF. The CDR3, as DNA: TGTGCTAGTGGTTTGACAAGGCGGGGGGGGGAGACCCAGTACTTC.

The chain recombines TRBV5-4 with TRBJ1-1, with no clear D. Germline V lookup: CDR1 SGHNT, CDR2 YYREEE (reference sequence). V was trimmed by 3 bases and J by 2 bases, leaving 14 bases between them. The CDR3 contains 15 residues. CDR3 in DNA: TGTGCCAGCAGCTCCCCCGGAGGGTTAAACACTGAAGCTTTCTTT. It encodes CASSSPGGLNTEAFF.

V is TRBV6-1 and J is TRBJ1-1; the match to TRBD1 covers 10 bases. Germline CDR1 and CDR2: MNHNS and SASEGT. J gave up 0 bases and V 4 bases, and 11 bases lay outside the gene matches. The CDR3 is made up of 18 amino acids. This CDR3 is CASSVGQGGWGMNTEAFF. CDR3 bases: TGTGCCAGCAGTGTCGGACAGGGGGGTTGGGGCATGAACACTGAAGCTTTCTTT.

The chain is built from TRBV19 and TRBJ1-5; D is possibly TRBD1 (6 bases). Germline CDR1 LNHDA, CDR2 SQIVND (reference sequence). The CDR3 runs to 15 residues. The ends were cut back, 4 bases at V and 4 bases at J, with 14 bases in the middle. The CDR3 reads CASSKVGTLNQPQHF. Written as DNA, the CDR3 is TGTGCCAGTAGTAAGGTGGGGACACTAAATCAGCCCCAGCATTTT.

This chain connects TRBV2 to TRBJ1-6; no definite D call. The V end was cut by 2 bases, the J end by 6 bases, with 11 bases between. The CDR3 runs 15 residues. Germline V CDR1 and CDR2: SNHLY, FYNNEI. The CDR3 is CASSEPGFGNSPLHF. The CDR3 nucleotides are TGTGCCAGCAGTGAACCCGGGTTCGGTAATTCACCCCTCCACTTT.

The J gene is TRBJ2-7, the V gene TRBV15; the match to TRBD2 covers 12 bases. The ends lost 6 bases at V and 3 bases at J; junction bases unmatched: 3. CDR3 length: 14 residues. The germline V gene has CDR1 LNHNV and CDR2 YYDKDF (reference sequence). CDR3 loop: CATRTSGGSYEQYF. The CDR3 DNA reads TGTGCCACCAGGACTAGCGGGGGAAGCTACGAGCAGTACTTC.

CDR3 nucleotides: TGCGCCAGCAGCCAAGATCTTCCCGGGAACCTACCCAATGAGCAGTTCTTC. This codes for CASSQDLPGNLPNEQFF. The chain has TRBV4-3 and TRBJ2-1; maybe TRBD2 (5 bases). V lost 0 bases and J 6 bases, leaving 18 bases between the germline ends. Germline loops: CDR1 LGHNA, CDR2 YSLEER. The CDR3 sequence is 17 residues long.

The chain uses TRBV4-3 and TRBJ2-1; the match to TRBD2 covers 9 bases. Germline V CDR1 and CDR2: LGHNA, YSLEER. Trimming cost V 0 bases and J 9 bases; bases outside gene matches: 12. The CDR3 runs 17 residues. CDR3 region: CASSQDSTAGGPIEQFF. Here the CDR3 DNA reads TGCGCCAGCAGCCAAGATTCCACGGCGGGGGGGCCTATTGAGCAGTTCTTC.

V gene TRBV1 combines with J gene TRBJ1-1. TRBV1 is an annotated pseudogene. The CDR3 is 13 amino acids. CDR3 region: CTSSQERDTEAFF. DNA for the CDR3: TGCACCAGCAGCCAAGAGCGGGACACTGAAGCTTTCTTT.

This clone was found once. This chain joins TRBV6-4 and TRBJ2-7; 9 nucleotides match TRBD1. Germline CDR1 reads MRHNA; CDR2 reads SNTAGT. This CDR3 has 18 amino acids. The junction had 14 bases not matched to a gene; V was cut back by 2 bases and J by 3 bases. This CDR3 is CASSDPDPRDRDNYEQYF. CDR3 DNA sequence: TGTGCCAGCAGTGACCCAGACCCCCGGGACAGGGACAACTACGAGCAGTACTTC.